A single sample gave rise to the 17 T cell receptor beta chains below, sequenced in a study of blood T cell repertoires in COVID-19. Repertoires were generated with immunoSEQ multiplex PCR, while TCRdb's copy carries only in-frame clones and drops some. The sample holds about 150,000 clones, approximately 80% seen once. The sequencing sample was made of peripheral blood. Receptors originate from a woman between 50 and 59 years old in a cohort sampled during active or convalescent COVID-19.

This clone has only one observation. This chain connects TRBV5-1 to TRBJ2-2; the D is unclear. The CDR3 sequence is 15 residues long. Germline lookup yields CDR1 SGHRS and CDR2 YFSETQ. Deletions cut 1 base from V and 0 bases from J, with 7 bases between. As DNA, the CDR3 is TGCGCCAGCAGCTTGTTCGGTCCGAACACCGGGGAGCTGTTTTTT. This translates into CASSLFGPNTGELFF.

The genes are TRBV19 and TRBJ1-5; 8 bases fit TRBD1. Germline lookup yields CDR1 LNHDA and CDR2 SQIVND (reference sequence). The CDR3 consists of 14 residues. V lost 6 bases to trimming and J lost 7 bases; unmatched junction nucleotides: 8. In DNA form, the CDR3 reads TGTGCCAGTAGACAAGGACAGGGTATCCAGCCCCAGCATTTT. Protein product: CASRQGQGIQPQHF.

The sample holds a few counts of this clone. V is TRBV6-5 and J is TRBJ1-2, with D unclear. Trimming cost V 8 bases and J 8 bases, with 15 bases left between them. The CDR3 spans 12 residues. Germline V gene sequence: CDR1 MNHEY, CDR2 SVGAGI. As DNA, the CDR3 is TGTGCCAGCGGGAGTTGGGAAATGGGCTACACCTTC. It codes for CASGSWEMGYTF.

This clone was observed once. The rearrangement links TRBV7-2 to TRBJ2-7; TRBD2 agrees at 7 bases. Germline CDR1 SGHTA, CDR2 FQGNSA. The CDR3 totals 15 residues. Unmatched junction bases numbered 5, after V lost 0 bases and J lost 3 bases. The CDR3: CASSLAGTTDYEQYF. CDR3 DNA sequence: TGTGCCAGCAGCTTAGCCGGGACTACTGACTACGAGCAGTACTTC.

This clone was observed a single time. The V call is TRBV6-5, the J call TRBJ1-2; D unresolved. Trimming removed 6 bases from V and 8 bases from J, with 13 bases in between. CDR3 length equals 12 residues. CDR1 is MNHEY and CDR2 is SVGAGI in the germline V gene. In DNA, the CDR3 is TGTGCCAGCAGGCCCCCATTCGGGGGCTACACCTTC. Its translation is CASRPPFGGYTF.

Here the CDR3 reads CASSYGTGSSYNEQFF. For the CDR3, the DNA is TGTGCCAGCAGTTACGGGACAGGGAGCTCCTACAATGAGCAGTTCTTC. The J gene is TRBJ2-1, the V gene TRBV6-2 or TRBV6-3, with 9 bases identical to TRBD1. The V segment lost 2 bases and the J segment 0 bases; nucleotides outside the gene matches: 2. CDR1 and CDR2 from the germline V gene are MNHEY and SVGEGT. The CDR3 is 16 residues long.

This rearrangement joins TRBV6-6 to TRBJ1-5; 7 nucleotides agree with TRBD1. This CDR3 has 15 residues. Unmatched junction bases numbered 5, after V lost 6 bases and J lost 0 bases. CDR1 is MNHNY and CDR2 is SVGAGI in the germline V gene (reference sequence). The CDR3 is CASRRQGYSNQPQHF. The CDR3 nucleotides are TGTGCCAGCAGGAGACAGGGCTATAGCAATCAGCCCCAGCATTTT.

The chain links TRBV2 to TRBJ1-5; D unresolved. The germline CDR1 and CDR2 sequences are SNHLY and FYNNEI. V was shortened by 7 bases and J by 2 bases, with 18 bases between the two germline ends. The CDR3 consists of 16 residues. The CDR3 protein is CASNKGRGAGNQPQHF. CDR3 nucleotide sequence: TGTGCCAGCAATAAAGGGCGGGGAGCGGGCAATCAGCCCCAGCATTTT.

The chain employs TRBV11-2 and TRBJ2-2, with 9 bases fitting TRBD2. The junction had 6 bases not matched to a gene; V was cut back by 2 bases and J by 5 bases. The CDR3 totals 16 residues. From germline, CDR1 is SGHAT and CDR2 FQNNGV. In DNA form, the CDR3 reads TGTGCCAGCAGCTTAATTCCGCTAGCGGGGACCGGGGAGCTGTTTTTT. This encodes CASSLIPLAGTGELFF.

The rearrangement uses TRBV6-4 and TRBJ2-1; 8 nucleotides match TRBD2. Germline CDR1 reads MRHNA; CDR2 reads SNTAGT. This CDR3 contains 16 residues. V lost 0 bases and J lost 2; bases outside the gene matches: 3. The CDR3 reads CASSDSPGGAYNEQFF. The CDR3 DNA reads TGTGCCAGCAGTGACTCGCCCGGGGGGGCCTACAATGAGCAGTTCTTC.

The chain joins TRBV5-1 to TRBJ1-1, with 7 bases fitting TRBD1. CDR3 length: 15 amino acids. V trimming: 5 bases; J trimming: 2 bases; junction bases outside the gene matches: 9. The germline CDR1 and CDR2 sequences are SGHRS and YFSETQ. The CDR3 DNA sequence: TGCGCCAGCAGTATTACCGGACAGGCCAACACTGAAGCTTTCTTT. Translating it yields CASSITGQANTEAFF. Looking up the rest from reference TRBV5-1 and TRBJ1-1 gives the full variable domain: KAGVTQTPRYLIKTRGQQVTLSCSPISGHRSVSWYQQTPGQGLQFLFEYFSETQRNKGNFPGRFSGRQFSNSRSEMNVSTLELGDSALYLCASSITGQANTEAFFGQGTRLTVV.

The chain is built from TRBV3-1 (or the pseudogene TRBV3-2) and TRBJ1-2; D unclear. The CDR3 consists of 14 residues. The V and J ends lost 0 bases and 5 bases respectively, with 10 bases between them. Germline values: CDR1 LGHDT, CDR2 YNNKEL (reference sequence). The DNA for the CDR3 is TGTGCCAGCAGCCAAGATGCCATGACTTATGGCTACACCTTC. It is translated as CASSQDAMTYGYTF.

Notes on this clone: This CDR3 is also generated by other DNA sequences in the sample. V is TRBV19 and J is TRBJ2-2, with TRBD1 as a possible D gene (6 bases). V lost 1 base and J lost 2, with 8 bases in between. CDR3 length: 15 residues. CDR1 and CDR2 from the germline V gene are LNHDA and SQIVND (reference sequence). Here the CDR3 reads CASSIGTANTGELFF. The CDR3 DNA reads TGTGCCAGTAGTATAGGGACAGCAAACACCGGGGAGCTGTTTTTT. The variable domain in full, completed from reference TRBV19 and TRBJ2-2, reads DGGITQSPKYLFRKEGQNVTLSCEQNLNHDAMYWYRQDPGQGLRLIYYSQIVNDFQKGDIAEGYSVSREKKESFPLTVTSAQKNPTAFYLCASSIGTANTGELFFGEGSRLTVL.

V usage is TRBV4-1 and J usage is TRBJ1-2; D gene uncertain. V was pared by 0 bases and J by 1 base, with 9 bases between. Germline V gives CDR1 MGHRA, CDR2 YSYEKL. The CDR3 loop spans 15 amino acids. Here the CDR3 DNA reads TGCGCCAGCAGCCAAGATGCGGCCGTTAACTATGGCTACACCTTC. Protein product: CASSQDAAVNYGYTF.

The rearrangement links TRBV7-9 to TRBJ1-6; maybe TRBD1 (6 bases). V was cut by 5 bases and J by 10 bases, with 15 bases left in between. The germline V gene encodes CDR1 SEHNR and CDR2 FQNEAQ (reference sequence). The CDR3 extends over 14 amino acids. The chain's CDR3 is CASSPTLQGSPLHF. The CDR3 region has the DNA TGTGCCAGCAGCCCCACTTTACAGGGATCACCCCTCCACTTT.

J is TRBJ1-1 and V is TRBV5-4; 8 nucleotides line up with TRBD1. This CDR3 spans 14 amino acids. V shed 4 bases and J 4 bases; nucleotides not matched to a gene: 6. CDR1 is SGHNT and CDR2 is YYREEE in the germline V gene (reference sequence). In DNA, the CDR3 is TGTGCCAGCAGCACCCAGGGGGCGGGCACTGAAGCTTTCTTT. Its translation is CASSTQGAGTEAFF.

The chain combines TRBV6-4 with TRBJ1-4; 7 positions agree with TRBD1. Germline-derived CDR1 and CDR2 are MRHNA and SNTAGT. The J segment lost 0 bases and the V segment lost 6 bases, leaving 7 bases of the junction unmatched. The CDR3 is 16 amino acids. The CDR3 here is CASSRGQVPTNEKLFF. CDR3 sequence (DNA): TGTGCCAGCAGCCGCGGACAGGTACCAACTAATGAAAAACTGTTTTTT.